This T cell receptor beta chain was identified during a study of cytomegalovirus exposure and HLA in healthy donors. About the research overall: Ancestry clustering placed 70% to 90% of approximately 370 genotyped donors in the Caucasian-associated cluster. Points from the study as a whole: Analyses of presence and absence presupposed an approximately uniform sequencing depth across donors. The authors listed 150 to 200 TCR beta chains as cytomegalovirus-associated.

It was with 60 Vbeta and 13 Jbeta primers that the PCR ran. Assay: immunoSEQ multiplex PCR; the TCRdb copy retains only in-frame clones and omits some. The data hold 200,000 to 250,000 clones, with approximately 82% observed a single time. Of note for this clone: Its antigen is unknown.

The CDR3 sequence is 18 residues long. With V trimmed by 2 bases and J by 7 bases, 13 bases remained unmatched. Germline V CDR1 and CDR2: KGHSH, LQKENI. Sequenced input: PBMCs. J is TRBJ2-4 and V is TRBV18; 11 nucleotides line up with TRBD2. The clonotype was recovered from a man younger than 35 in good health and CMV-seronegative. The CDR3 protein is CASSPDRGLADVMNIQYF. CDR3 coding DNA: TGTGCCAGCTCACCAGACAGGGGACTAGCGGACGTCATGAACATTCAGTACTTC. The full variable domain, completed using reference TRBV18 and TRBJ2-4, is NAGVMQNPRHLVRRRGQEARLRCSPMKGHSHVYWYRQLPEEGLKFMVYLQKENIIDESGMPKERFSAEFPKEGPSILRIQQVVRGDSAAYFCASSPDRGLADVMNIQYFGAGTRLSVL.